This T cell receptor beta chain was found in a study of T cell repertoires in cytomegalovirus infection. Study-level points and caveats: The study identified carriers of CMV plus the relevant HLA from cumulative public TCR beta family frequency. Within the response measured ex vivo, HLA-C-restricted CMV-specific TCR beta clonotypes were dominant.

V was shortened by 1 base and J by 0 bases, with 10 bases between the two germline ends. From germline, CDR1 is SGHDT and CDR2 YYEEEE. This CDR3 comprises 15 residues. Details on this clonotype: Its antigen is unidentified.

TCRdb recomputed calls from the reads with MiXCR, one row per CDR3 protein. The sample includes approximately 750,000 distinct CDR3 sequences, roughly a third seen only once; the top ten take under 3%. V usage is TRBV5-6 and J usage is TRBJ1-1; weak D call: TRBD1 (5 bases). This clonotype originated in a human donor in good health (CMV status not recorded). Some clones in this sample may be carry-over from other donors' samples. Sequencing was carried out using PBMCs. CDR3 amino acids: CASSLWGVLNTEAFF. In nucleotides, the CDR3 is TGTGCCAGCAGCTTGTGGGGGGTACTGAACACTGAAGCTTTCTTT.